Below, 5 T cell receptor beta chains from the same sample are listed, as sequenced in a study of blood T cell repertoires in COVID-19. TCRdb keeps only in-frame clones here, not all; method: immunoSEQ multiplex PCR. The sample comprises 200,000 to 250,000 clones, more than 70% of which are singletons, and approximately 13% rests with the top ten. Sequencing used peripheral blood. All receptors derive from an elderly man with acute or convalescent COVID-19.

The chain combines TRBV2 with TRBJ2-2, with D perhaps matching TRBD2 (7 bases). The CDR3 contains 15 residues. Germline V lookup: CDR1 SNHLY, CDR2 FYNNEI. V lost 2 bases and J lost 6, with 13 bases in between. The CDR3 is CASSERGAGSGELFF. As DNA, the CDR3 is TGTGCCAGCAGTGAACGGGGGGCCGGTTCCGGGGAGCTGTTTTTT.

The chain links TRBV4-2 to TRBJ1-4; D is unresolved. The length of the CDR3 is 16 residues. Germline CDR1 is LGHNA and CDR2 is YNFKEQ. Trimming took 1 base from V and 0 from J, leaving 9 bases between them. The CDR3 nucleotides are TGTGCCAGCAGCCAAGCGTCCAGGCCAACTAATGAAAAACTGTTTTTT. It translates to CASSQASRPTNEKLFF.

CDR3 loop: CASSYVTGTPRKYGYTF. CDR3 sequence (DNA): TGTGCCAGCAGTTACGTGACAGGGACTCCCCGAAAATATGGCTACACCTTC. This chain uses TRBV6-2 or TRBV6-3 with TRBJ1-2, with TRBD1 identical over 7 bases. J was trimmed by 5 bases and V by 2 bases; bases with no gene match: 14. The CDR3 extends over 17 amino acids. Germline CDR1 and CDR2: MNHEY and SVGEGT.

The V and J genes are TRBV28 and TRBJ1-2; no definite D call. Germline V gene lookup returns CDR1 MDHEN and CDR2 SYDVKM. V lost 6 bases to trimming and J lost 5 bases, with 7 bases between them. This CDR3 spans 11 amino acids. DNA of the CDR3: TGTGCCAGCAGAACCGAGTATGGCTACACCTTC. Encoded protein: CASRTEYGYTF.

V is TRBV2 and J is TRBJ1-1; 8 bases line up with TRBD1. V lost 5 bases and J lost 1; bases outside the gene matches: 3. The V gene's germline CDR1 is SNHLY and CDR2 FYNNEI. This CDR3 spans 14 amino acids. The CDR3 DNA is TGTGCCAGCAGTAAACAGGGGGGGAACACTGAAGCTTTCTTT. The encoded protein is CASSKQGGNTEAFF.